Listed here are 26 T cell receptor beta chains from one sample, sequenced in a study of CD8+CD57+ T cells in acquired aplastic anemia. TCR beta VDJ combinations and CDR3 sequences were profiled from genomic DNA. TCRdb processed the reads anew with MiXCR; each CDR3 protein has one entry. This table holds 150,000 to 200,000 distinct CDR3 sequences, under 55% found once. The sample consisted of sorted CD4+, CD8+, or CD8+CD57+ T cells (not recorded which) from PBMCs. The receptors come from a human donor in good health.

The chain carries TRBV29-1 and TRBJ2-7; TRBD1 matches 9 bases. Germline CDR1 is SQVTM and CDR2 is ANQGSEA. Trimming removed 6 bases from V and 0 bases from J; junction bases left unmatched: 3. The CDR3 has 13 residues. CDR3 DNA sequence: TGCAGCGTCGGGACAGGGATCTCCTACGAGCAGTACTTC. Translating gives CSVGTGISYEQYF.

This chain uses TRBV5-5 with TRBJ1-6; the D gene is possibly TRBD1 (5 bases). Trimming removed 0 bases at V and 6 bases at J, with 13 bases between. Germline V gene sequence: CDR1 SGHKS, CDR2 YYEKEE (reference sequence). This CDR3 region has 16 residues. The CDR3 DNA follows: TGTGCCAGCAGCTTGGCCGTTGGGGGGTTTAATTCACCCCTCCACTTT. This translates into CASSLAVGGFNSPLHF.

The gene calls are TRBV20-1 and TRBJ1-5; unclear D gene. The CDR3 has 13 amino acids. Germline CDR1 DFQATT, CDR2 SNEGSKA (reference sequence). Between the trimmed V and J ends, which lost 7 bases and 0 bases, there was a span of 10 bases. The CDR3 DNA reads TGCAGTGATTGGGGATATAGCAATCAGCCCCAGCATTTT. Translating it yields CSDWGYSNQPQHF.

V usage is TRBV5-1 and J usage is TRBJ2-7; the D is unclear. Germline CDR1 and CDR2: SGHRS and YFSETQ. CDR3 length: 12 residues. The V end was cut by 0 bases, the J end by 6 bases, with 7 bases between. CDR3 sequence reads: CASSLVDGEQYF. As DNA, the CDR3 is TGCGCCAGCAGCTTGGTTGACGGCGAGCAGTACTTC.

This clonotype was detected ten times or more. The chain links TRBV4-1 to TRBJ2-3; TRBD2 matches 14 bases. The CDR3 has 16 residues. With V trimmed by 4 bases and J by 5 bases, 5 bases remained unmatched. Germline V gives CDR1 MGHRA, CDR2 YSYEKL. CDR3 in DNA: TGCGCCAGCAGCCGGACTAGCGGGAGGATGGGAGATACGCAGTATTTT. Translated: CASSRTSGRMGDTQYF.

This clonotype was picked up many times. This chain connects TRBV10-3 to TRBJ2-1, with D perhaps matching TRBD1 (6 bases). The germline CDR1 and CDR2 sequences are ENHRY and SYGVKD. Trimming cost V 4 bases and J 3 bases, with 16 bases left between them. This CDR3 is 16 amino acids long. For the CDR3, the DNA is TGTGCCATCAGTGCGAGGATCAGGGGCCACTACAATGAGCAGTTCTTC. It specifies CAISARIRGHYNEQFF.

The chain combines TRBV4-1 with TRBJ2-3; possibly TRBD2 for D (5 bases). V was clipped by 0 bases and J by 4 bases, with 17 bases between them. CDR3 length: 17 amino acids. The V gene's germline CDR1 is MGHRA and CDR2 YSYEKL. CDR3 in DNA: TGCGCCAGCAGCCAAGAGGCCCCGCGGCGCGGGCCAGATACGCAGTATTTT. This gives the protein CASSQEAPRRGPDTQYF.

There are many counts of this clonotype. The genes are TRBV6-1 and TRBJ2-3; 9 bases are shared with TRBD2. The CDR3 length is 15 residues. Germline CDR1 reads MNHNS; CDR2 reads SASEGT. J lost 6 bases, V lost 5 bases, and 9 bases had no gene match. This CDR3 is CASSTPNSGSDTQYF. The CDR3 bases are TGTGCCAGCAGTACCCCGAATAGCGGGAGTGATACGCAGTATTTT.

As regards this clonotype: The junction and the germline gene differ at one end; a read error may be behind it. The chain employs TRBV18 and TRBJ2-2; 7 nucleotides agree with TRBD1. The CDR3 is 15 amino acids. Germline CDR1 is KGHSH and CDR2 is LQKENI. CDR3 nucleotides: TGTGCCTGCTCACCCCGACAGGGAAACACCGGGGAGCTGTTTTTT. This sequence encodes CACSPRQGNTGELFF.

With respect to this clonotype: A much larger clone differs from this one at a single base, so this may be a read error. This rearrangement joins TRBV4-1 to TRBJ2-3; D uncertain. The germline CDR1 and CDR2 sequences are MGHRA and YSYEKL. The CDR3 extends over 16 amino acids. The CDR3 loop is CASSEGPAHTRDTHYF. DNA of the CDR3: TGCGCCAGCAGCGAAGGACCGGCTCACACAAGAGATACGCACTATTTT.

Comment on this clonotype: Since a much larger clone is just one base distant, this may be a read error. V usage is TRBV5-1 and J usage is TRBJ2-3; maybe TRBD1 (6 bases). Trimming took 4 bases from V and 0 from J, leaving 12 bases between them. Per germline, CDR1 SGHRS and CDR2 YFSETQ. The CDR3 is 15 amino acids. The CDR3 sequence: CASSTRTGSTDTQYF. CDR3 coding DNA: TGCGCCAGCAGCACCCGAACAGGGAGCACAGATACGCAGTATTTT. Based on the CDR3 plus reference TRBV5-1 and TRBJ2-3, the full variable domain is KAGVTQTPRYLIKTRGQQVTLSCSPISGHRSVSWYQQTPGQGLQFLFEYFSETQRNKGNFPGRFSGRQFSNSRSEMNVSTLELGDSALYLCASSTRTGSTDTQYFGPGTRLTVL.

This clonotype was picked up many times. This chain connects TRBV7-9 to TRBJ2-7; 14 nucleotides line up with TRBD2. The CDR3 has 16 amino acids. CDR1 is SEHNR and CDR2 is FQNEAQ in the germline V gene (reference sequence). V shed 5 bases and J 5 bases; nucleotides not matched to a gene: 8. In DNA, the CDR3 is TGTGCCAGCAGCAAGACTAGCGGGAGGGCCTGGAACGAGCAGTACTTC. It codes for CASSKTSGRAWNEQYF.

This clonotype was seen more than once but under ten times. The V and J genes are TRBV28 and TRBJ1-2; possibly TRBD1 for D (5 bases). This CDR3 has 12 amino acids. Germline assignment: CDR1 MDHEN and CDR2 SYDVKM. V dropped 8 bases and J dropped 4 bases, with 11 bases sitting between them. CDR3 coding DNA: TGTGCCAGCGCCCAGGGTAGCTATGGCTACACCTTC. Its protein is CASAQGSYGYTF.

This chain joins TRBV19 and TRBJ2-1; 12 bases are shared with TRBD2. Germline V gives CDR1 LNHDA, CDR2 SQIVND (reference sequence). Germline trimming cut 10 bases from V and 7 bases from J; bases unmatched to any gene: 8. The CDR3 extends over 14 amino acids. The CDR3 DNA sequence: TGTGCCATAGGGCTAGCGGGAGGGTGGAATGAGCAGTTCTTC. Translated: CAIGLAGGWNEQFF. The variable domain in full, with the rest retrieved from reference TRBV19 and TRBJ2-1, is DGGITQSPKYLFRKEGQNVTLSCEQNLNHDAMYWYRQDPGQGLRLIYYSQIVNDFQKGDIAEGYSVSREKKESFPLTVTSAQKNPTAFYLCAIGLAGGWNEQFFGPGTRLTVL.

A word on this clonotype: A much larger clone differs by one base, so this may be a read error. The V call is TRBV11-2, the J call TRBJ2-1; D ambiguous. Per germline, CDR1 SGHAT and CDR2 FQNNGV. The CDR3 is 15 residues long. Deletions cut 5 bases from V and 10 bases from J, with 21 bases between. Written as DNA, the CDR3 is TGTGCCAGCAGCCTCCCCCCCTTAAGTTTCAAGGAGCAGTTCTTC. It encodes CASSLPPLSFKEQFF.

The chain carries TRBV19 and TRBJ1-5; the D gene is possibly TRBD1 (5 bases). Germline CDR1 and CDR2: LNHDA and SQIVND (reference sequence). The CDR3 runs to 13 residues. V shed 3 bases and J shed 14 bases, with 17 bases lying between them. The CDR3 coding sequence is TGTGCCAGTAGTATGTGGGGGAGTAGCTACGAGCATTTT. Encoded protein: CASSMWGSSYEHF. The complete variable domain, with remaining parts taken from reference TRBV19 and TRBJ1-5, reads DGGITQSPKYLFRKEGQNVTLSCEQNLNHDAMYWYRQDPGQGLRLIYYSQIVNDFQKGDIAEGYSVSREKKESFPLTVTSAQKNPTAFYLCASSMWGSSYEHFGDGTRLSIL.

This chain joins TRBV12-3 or TRBV12-4 and TRBJ2-3; no definite D call. The CDR3 totals 15 residues. V was trimmed by 1 base and J by 0 bases, leaving 8 bases between them. CDR3 sequence (DNA): TGTGCCAGCAGTTTAGGGGCCAGAAGCACAGATACGCAGTATTTT. Translation: CASSLGARSTDTQYF.

This clonotype was seen only a few times. Relative to the germline gene, one junction end is altered; a read error may explain this. This chain links TRBV6-2 or TRBV6-3 with TRBJ1-1; a possible D gene is TRBD1 (5 bases). The germline V gene encodes CDR1 MNHEY and CDR2 SVGEGT. This CDR3 has 13 amino acids. In nucleotides, the CDR3 is TGTGCCGGCAGCCTAACGGGGGTCACTGAAGCTTTCTTT. It encodes CAGSLTGVTEAFF.

This chain links TRBV15 with TRBJ2-7; TRBD2 matches at 11 bases. Germline V gene data show CDR1 as LNHNV and CDR2 as YYDKDF (reference sequence). The CDR3 has 15 amino acids. J lost 2 bases, V lost 5 bases, and 5 bases had no gene match. CDR3 residues: CATSSGLAGAYEQYF. The CDR3 DNA reads as TGTGCCACCAGCTCAGGACTAGCGGGCGCCTACGAGCAGTACTTC.

As regards this clonotype: Being one base from a much bigger clone, this may be a read error. The chain joins TRBV12-3 or TRBV12-4 to TRBJ2-2; 9 bases match TRBD1. The CDR3 covers 16 residues. In DNA, the CDR3 is TGTGCCAGCAGTCAAGACAGGGGGTCGAACACCGGGGAGCTGCTTTTT. Translating it yields CASSQDRGSNTGELLF.

This clonotype was picked up many times. The rearrangement uses TRBV24-1 and TRBJ2-2; 7 nucleotides line up with TRBD2. J lost 1 base, V lost 3 bases, and 7 bases had no gene match. There are 17 residues in the CDR3. CDR1 KGHDR and CDR2 SFDVKD come from the germline V gene. The CDR3 DNA is TGTGCCACCAGTGATCCTTGGGGGGGATTGAACACCGGGGAGCTGTTTTTT. Its translation: CATSDPWGGLNTGELFF.

The gene calls are TRBV15 and TRBJ2-7; TRBD2 is a possible D gene (6 bases). Per germline, CDR1 LNHNV and CDR2 YYDKDF (reference sequence). The CDR3 consists of 15 residues. Trimming shortened V by 3 bases and J by 9 bases, and 21 bases separated the two germline ends. CDR3 region: CATSRSRGAGPLQYF. The CDR3 DNA follows: TGTGCCACCAGCAGGAGCCGGGGCGCGGGGCCCCTGCAGTACTTC.

This clonotype ranks as medium-sized. The genes are TRBV2 and TRBJ2-3; D is uncertain. Germline values: CDR1 SNHLY, CDR2 FYNNEI. Trimming pared 2 bases from V and 3 bases from J, leaving 6 bases between. The CDR3 sequence is 13 residues long. The chain's CDR3 is CASSEPFTDTQYF. As DNA, the CDR3 is TGTGCCAGCAGTGAACCGTTTACAGATACGCAGTATTTT.

The chain uses TRBV11-1 and TRBJ2-7; TRBD2 aligns across 7 bases. This CDR3 has 14 residues. Trimming removed 5 bases from V and 5 bases from J; junction bases left unmatched: 9. CDR1 is SGHAT, CDR2 FQDESV, per germline (reference sequence). The CDR3 DNA reads TGTGCCAGCAGCATTGTGGGAGGGTCCAACGAGCAGTACTTC. It encodes CASSIVGGSNEQYF. Full variable domain (remainder filled in from reference TRBV11-1 and TRBJ2-7): EAEVAQSPRYKITEKSQAVAFWCDPISGHATLYWYRQILGQGPELLVQFQDESVVDDSQLPKDRFSAERLKGVDSTLKIQPAELGDSAMYLCASSIVGGSNEQYFGPGTRLTVT.

This clonotype turned up a few times. The V gene is TRBV5-4, the J gene TRBJ1-2; D unresolved. In germline, CDR1 is SGHNT, CDR2 YYREEE (reference sequence). The CDR3 contains 16 residues. V was cut by 1 base and J by 2 bases, with 15 bases left in between. CDR3 loop: CASSLRSGRRNYGYTF. The CDR3 DNA reads as TGTGCCAGCAGCTTGCGTTCGGGAAGAAGGAACTATGGCTACACCTTC.

This clonotype was seen repeatedly, ten times or more. This chain connects TRBV20-1 to TRBJ2-2, with TRBD1 matching over 9 bases. V lost 6 bases to trimming and J lost 0 bases; unmatched junction nucleotides: 2. The CDR3 totals 14 residues. CDR1 and CDR2 from the germline V gene are DFQATT and SNEGSKA (reference sequence). Written as DNA, the CDR3 is TGCAGTGCCTGGGACAGGGCGAACACCGGGGAGCTGTTTTTT. Protein: CSAWDRANTGELFF.